One and the same sample provided the 2 T cell receptor beta chains below, sequenced in a study of T cells in localized non-small cell lung cancer. The repertoire was sequenced with immunoSEQ multiplex PCR; TCRdb's copy has only in-frame clones and lacks some. Of about 41,000 clones in the sample, roughly four fifths were seen once. The material sequenced was PBMCs, taken before any cancer treatment. The origin of the receptors is a man aged 40-75 years with stage II lung adenocarcinoma.

This sequence joins TRBV6-5 and TRBJ1-2; maybe TRBD1 (6 bases). CDR1 is MNHEY, CDR2 SVGAGI, per germline. Deletions cut 9 bases from V and 3 bases from J, with 11 bases between. The CDR3 totals 12 residues. The chain's CDR3 is CASMDSYYGYTF. The CDR3 DNA is TGTGCCAGTATGGACAGCTACTATGGCTACACCTTC.

This clone showed up just a few times. The J gene is TRBJ2-6, the V gene TRBV15, with a possible D match to TRBD1 (5 bases). In germline, CDR1 is LNHNV, CDR2 YYDKDF (reference sequence). This CDR3 comprises 13 residues. Trimming removed 9 bases from V and 0 bases from J, with 6 bases in between. CDR3 sequence reads: CATGLSGANVLTF. Written as DNA, the CDR3 is TGTGCCACGGGGCTCTCTGGGGCCAACGTCCTGACTTTC.